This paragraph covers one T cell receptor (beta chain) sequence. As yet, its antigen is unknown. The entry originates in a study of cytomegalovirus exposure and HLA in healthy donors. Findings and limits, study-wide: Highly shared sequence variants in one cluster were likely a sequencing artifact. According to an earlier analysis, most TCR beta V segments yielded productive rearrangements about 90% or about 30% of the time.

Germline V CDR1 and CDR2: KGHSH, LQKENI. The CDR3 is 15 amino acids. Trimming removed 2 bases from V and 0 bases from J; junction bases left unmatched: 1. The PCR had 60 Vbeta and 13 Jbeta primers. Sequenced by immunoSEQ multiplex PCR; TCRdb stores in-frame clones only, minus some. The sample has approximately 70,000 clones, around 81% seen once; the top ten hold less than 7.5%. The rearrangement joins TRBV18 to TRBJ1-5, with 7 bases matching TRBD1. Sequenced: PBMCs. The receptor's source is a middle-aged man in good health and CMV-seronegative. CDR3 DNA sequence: TGTGCCAGCTCACCAACAGGGGTTAGCAATCAGCCCCAGCATTTT. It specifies CASSPTGVSNQPQHF.